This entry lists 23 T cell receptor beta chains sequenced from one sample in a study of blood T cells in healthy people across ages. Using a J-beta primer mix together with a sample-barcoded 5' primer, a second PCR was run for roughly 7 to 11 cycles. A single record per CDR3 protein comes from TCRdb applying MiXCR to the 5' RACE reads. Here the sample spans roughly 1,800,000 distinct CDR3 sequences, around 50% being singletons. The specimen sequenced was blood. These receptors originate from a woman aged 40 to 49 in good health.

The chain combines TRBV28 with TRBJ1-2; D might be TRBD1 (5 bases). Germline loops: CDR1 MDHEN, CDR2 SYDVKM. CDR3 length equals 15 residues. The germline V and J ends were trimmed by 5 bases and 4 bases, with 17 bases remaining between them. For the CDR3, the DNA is TGTGCCAGCAGTACCGCGGGGGGATTTAGCTATGGCTACACCTTC. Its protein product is CASSTAGGFSYGYTF.

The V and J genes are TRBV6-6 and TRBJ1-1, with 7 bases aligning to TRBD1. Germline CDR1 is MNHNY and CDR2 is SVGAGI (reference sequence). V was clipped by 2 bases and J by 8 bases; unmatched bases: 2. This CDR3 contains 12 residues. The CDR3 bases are TGTGCCAGCAGTTACCCACAGGGGGAAGCTTTCTTT. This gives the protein CASSYPQGEAFF.

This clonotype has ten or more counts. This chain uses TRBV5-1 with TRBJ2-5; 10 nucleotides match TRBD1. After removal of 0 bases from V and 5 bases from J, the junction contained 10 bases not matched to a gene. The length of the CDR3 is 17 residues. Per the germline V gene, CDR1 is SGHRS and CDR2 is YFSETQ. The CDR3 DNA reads TGCGCCAGCAGCTTGGGGGCCGGGACAGGGGCTTTCGAGACCCAGTACTTC. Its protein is CASSLGAGTGAFETQYF.

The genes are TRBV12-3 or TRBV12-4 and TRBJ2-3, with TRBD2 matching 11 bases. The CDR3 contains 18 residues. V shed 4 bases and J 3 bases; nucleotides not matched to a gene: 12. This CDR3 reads CASSSVAGGRSRTDTQYF. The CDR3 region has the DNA TGTGCCAGCAGTTCCGTAGCGGGGGGGCGGTCCAGAACAGATACGCAGTATTTT.

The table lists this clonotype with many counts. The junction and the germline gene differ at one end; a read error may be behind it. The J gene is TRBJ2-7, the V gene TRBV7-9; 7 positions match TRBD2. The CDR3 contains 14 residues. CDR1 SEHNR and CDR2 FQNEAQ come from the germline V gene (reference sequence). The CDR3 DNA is TGCGCCAGCAGCCCCTCCGGGGGGTCCTACGAGCAGTACTTC. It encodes CASSPSGGSYEQYF. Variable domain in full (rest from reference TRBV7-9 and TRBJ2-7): DTGVSQNPRHKITKRGQNVTFRCDPISEHNRLYWYRQTLGQGPEFLTYFQNEAQLEKSRLLSDRFSAERPKGSFSTLEIQRTEQGDSAMYLCASSPSGGSYEQYFGPGTRLTVT.

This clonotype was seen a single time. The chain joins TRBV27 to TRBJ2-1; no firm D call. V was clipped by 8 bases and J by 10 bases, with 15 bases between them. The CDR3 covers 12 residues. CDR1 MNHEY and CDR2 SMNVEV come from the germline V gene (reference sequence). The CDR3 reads CASEVPAPEQFF. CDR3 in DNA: TGTGCCAGCGAGGTACCCGCCCCGGAGCAGTTCTTC.

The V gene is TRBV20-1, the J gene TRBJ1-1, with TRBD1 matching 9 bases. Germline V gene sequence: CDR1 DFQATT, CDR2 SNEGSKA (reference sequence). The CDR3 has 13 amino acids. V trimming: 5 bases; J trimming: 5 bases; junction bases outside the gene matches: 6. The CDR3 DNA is TGCAGTGCTGGTACAGGGGGCAAAACTGAAGCTTTCTTT. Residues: CSAGTGGKTEAFF.

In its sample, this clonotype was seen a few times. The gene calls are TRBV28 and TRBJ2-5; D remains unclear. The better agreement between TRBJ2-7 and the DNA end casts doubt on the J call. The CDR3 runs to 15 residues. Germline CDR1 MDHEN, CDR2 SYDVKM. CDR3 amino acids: CASKEESAAGIEQYF. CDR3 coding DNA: TGTGCCAGCAAAGAGGAGTCCGCCGCTGGGATCGAGCAGTACTTC.

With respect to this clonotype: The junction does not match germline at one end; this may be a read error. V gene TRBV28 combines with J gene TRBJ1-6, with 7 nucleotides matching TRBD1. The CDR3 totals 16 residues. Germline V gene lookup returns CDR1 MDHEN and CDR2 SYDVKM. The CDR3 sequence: CASSFPGGEYNSSLHF. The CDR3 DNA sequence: TGTGCCAGCAGTTTCCCAGGGGGAGAATATAATTCATCCCTCCACTTT.

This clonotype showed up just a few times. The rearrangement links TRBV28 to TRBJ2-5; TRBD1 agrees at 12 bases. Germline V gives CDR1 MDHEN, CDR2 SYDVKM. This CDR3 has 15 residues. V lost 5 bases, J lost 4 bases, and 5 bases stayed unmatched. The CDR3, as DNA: TGTGCCAGCAGTACCTGGGACAGGGGGCTAGAGACCCAGTACTTC. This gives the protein CASSTWDRGLETQYF.

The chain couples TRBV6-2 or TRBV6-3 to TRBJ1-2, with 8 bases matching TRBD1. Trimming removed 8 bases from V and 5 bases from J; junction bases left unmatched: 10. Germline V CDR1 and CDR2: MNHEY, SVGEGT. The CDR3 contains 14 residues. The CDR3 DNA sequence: TGTGCCAGCCAAGGACAGGGAATTTCATATGGCTACACCTTC. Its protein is CASQGQGISYGYTF.

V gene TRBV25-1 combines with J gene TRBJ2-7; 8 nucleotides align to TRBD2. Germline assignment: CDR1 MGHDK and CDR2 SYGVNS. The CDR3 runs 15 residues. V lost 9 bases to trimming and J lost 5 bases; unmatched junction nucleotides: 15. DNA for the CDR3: TGTGCCAGTGCGGGACTAGAAGGCTCTCGGAACGAGCAGTACTTC. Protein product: CASAGLEGSRNEQYF.

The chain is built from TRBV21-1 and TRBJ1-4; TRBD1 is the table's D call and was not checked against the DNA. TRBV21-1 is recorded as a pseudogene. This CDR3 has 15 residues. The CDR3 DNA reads TGTGCCAGCAGCTCACAGGGGGCGGCACTTGAAAAACTGTTTTTT. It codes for CASSSQGAALEKLFF.

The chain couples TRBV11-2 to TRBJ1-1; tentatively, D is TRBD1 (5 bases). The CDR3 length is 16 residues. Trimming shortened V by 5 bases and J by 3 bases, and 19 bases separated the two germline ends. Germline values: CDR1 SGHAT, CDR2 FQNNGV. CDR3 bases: TGTGCCAGCAGCCTTACAGGAAGAAGGAACGACACTGAAGCTTTCTTT. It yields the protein CASSLTGRRNDTEAFF.

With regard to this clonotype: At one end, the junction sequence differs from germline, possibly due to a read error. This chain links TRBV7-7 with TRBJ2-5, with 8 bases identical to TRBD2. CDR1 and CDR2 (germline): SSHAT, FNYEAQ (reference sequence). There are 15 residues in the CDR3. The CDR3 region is CASSLSSSGEETQYF. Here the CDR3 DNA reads TGTGCTAGCAGCTTATCGAGTAGCGGGGAAGAGACCCAGTACTTC.

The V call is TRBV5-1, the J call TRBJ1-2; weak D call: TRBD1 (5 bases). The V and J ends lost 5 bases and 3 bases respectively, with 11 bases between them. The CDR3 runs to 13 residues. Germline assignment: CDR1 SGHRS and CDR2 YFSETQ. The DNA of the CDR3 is TGCGCCAGCAGAAGAAGGGACGACTATGGCTACACCTTC. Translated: CASRRRDDYGYTF. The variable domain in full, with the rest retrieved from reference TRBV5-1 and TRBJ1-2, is KAGVTQTPRYLIKTRGQQVTLSCSPISGHRSVSWYQQTPGQGLQFLFEYFSETQRNKGNFPGRFSGRQFSNSRSEMNVSTLELGDSALYLCASRRRDDYGYTFGSGTRLTVV.

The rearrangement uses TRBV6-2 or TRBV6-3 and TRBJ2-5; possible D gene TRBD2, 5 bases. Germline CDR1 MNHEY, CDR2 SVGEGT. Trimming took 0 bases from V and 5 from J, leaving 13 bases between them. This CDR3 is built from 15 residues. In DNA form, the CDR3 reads TGTGCCAGCAGTTACTCGTTGCTAGCCCACGAGACCCAGTACTTC. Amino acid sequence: CASSYSLLAHETQYF.

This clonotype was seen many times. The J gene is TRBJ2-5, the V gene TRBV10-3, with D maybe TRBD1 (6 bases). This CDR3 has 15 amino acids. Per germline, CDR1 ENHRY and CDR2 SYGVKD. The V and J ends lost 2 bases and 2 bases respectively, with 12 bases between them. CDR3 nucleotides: TGTGCCATCAGTGAGGAAGGGGGACGACAAGAGACCCAGTACTTC. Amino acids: CAISEEGGRQETQYF.

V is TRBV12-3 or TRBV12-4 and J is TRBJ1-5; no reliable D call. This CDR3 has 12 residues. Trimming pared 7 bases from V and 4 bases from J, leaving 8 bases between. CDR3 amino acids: CASKTHNQPQHF. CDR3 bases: TGTGCCAGCAAGACTCATAATCAGCCCCAGCATTTT.

CDR3 in DNA: TGTGCCAGCTGTAGACTAGCGGGGGTCGGAGAGCAGTACTTC. Its protein is CASCRLAGVGEQYF. The V call is TRBV25-1, the J call TRBJ2-5; 12 bases agree with TRBD2. Unmatched junction bases numbered 12, after V lost 8 bases and J lost 11 bases. This CDR3 is 14 amino acids long. CDR1 is MGHDK and CDR2 is SYGVNS in the germline V gene.

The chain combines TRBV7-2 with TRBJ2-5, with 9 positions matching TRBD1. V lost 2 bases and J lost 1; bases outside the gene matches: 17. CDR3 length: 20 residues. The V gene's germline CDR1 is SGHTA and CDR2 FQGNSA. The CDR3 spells CASSLYLRQGGANLQETQYF. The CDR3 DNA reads TGTGCCAGCAGCTTATACCTCAGACAGGGGGGAGCGAATCTCCAAGAGACCCAGTACTTC.

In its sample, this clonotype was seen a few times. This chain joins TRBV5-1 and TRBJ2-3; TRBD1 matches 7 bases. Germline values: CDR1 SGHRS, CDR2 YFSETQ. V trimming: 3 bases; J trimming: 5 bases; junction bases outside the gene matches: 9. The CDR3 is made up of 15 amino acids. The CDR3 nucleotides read TGCGCCAGCAGCTCCTTCGACAGGGTCGGAGATACGCAGTATTTT. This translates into CASSSFDRVGDTQYF.

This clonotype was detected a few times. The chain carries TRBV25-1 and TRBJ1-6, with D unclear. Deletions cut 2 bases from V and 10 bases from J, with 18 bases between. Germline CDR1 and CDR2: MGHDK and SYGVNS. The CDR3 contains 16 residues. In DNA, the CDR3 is TGTGCCAGCAGTGAAGTGGGTCCTAGCAATAGGTCACCCCTCCACTTT. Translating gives CASSEVGPSNRSPLHF.